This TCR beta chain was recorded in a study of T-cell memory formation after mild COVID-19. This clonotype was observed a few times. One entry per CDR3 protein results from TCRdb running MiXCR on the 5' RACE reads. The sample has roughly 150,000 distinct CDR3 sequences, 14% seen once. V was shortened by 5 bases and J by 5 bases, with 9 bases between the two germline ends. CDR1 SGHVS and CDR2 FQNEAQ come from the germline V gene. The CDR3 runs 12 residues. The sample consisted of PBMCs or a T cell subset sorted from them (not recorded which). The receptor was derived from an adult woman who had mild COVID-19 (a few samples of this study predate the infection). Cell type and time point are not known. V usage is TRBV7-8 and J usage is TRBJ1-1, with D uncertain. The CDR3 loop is CASSELGTEAFF. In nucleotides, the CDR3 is TGTGCCAGCAGCGAACTAGGGACTGAAGCTTTCTTT.